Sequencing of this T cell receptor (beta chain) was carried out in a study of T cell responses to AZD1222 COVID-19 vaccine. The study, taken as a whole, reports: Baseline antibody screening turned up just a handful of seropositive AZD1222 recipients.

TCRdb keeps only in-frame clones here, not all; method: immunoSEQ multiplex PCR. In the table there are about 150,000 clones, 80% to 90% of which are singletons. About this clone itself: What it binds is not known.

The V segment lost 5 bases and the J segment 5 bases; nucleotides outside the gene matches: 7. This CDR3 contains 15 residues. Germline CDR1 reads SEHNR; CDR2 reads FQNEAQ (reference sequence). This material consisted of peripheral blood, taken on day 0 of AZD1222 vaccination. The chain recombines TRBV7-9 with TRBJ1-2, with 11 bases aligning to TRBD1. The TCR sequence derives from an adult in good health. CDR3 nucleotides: TGTGCCAGCAGCCCTGGACAGGGGGCCTGGTATGGCTACACCTTC. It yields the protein CASSPGQGAWYGYTF.